Listed below are T cell receptor beta chains from one sample, sequenced in a study of T cell responses to AZD1222 COVID-19 vaccine. Profiling relied on immunoSEQ multiplex PCR, and the TCRdb table lists in-frame clones only, not all of them. The table records roughly 150,000 clones, 80% to 90% of them present only once. Material: peripheral blood, obtained on day 0 of AZD1222 vaccination. The receptors here all came from an adult in good health. Each CDR3 is given with its conserved first and last residue. A D gene is named only where the DNA matches it firmly. The size field is filled for only some rows; it gives once, few, many or a size class.

>14|.|.|TRBJ2-1|TRBV5-4
CASSWGGADNEQFF
TGTGCCAGCAGTTGGGGGGGGGCAGACAATGAGCAGTTCTTC
>15|.|.|TRBJ1-2|TRBV6-2/TRBV6-3
CASTPAWTSNYGYTF
TGTGCCAGCACCCCCGCATGGACTTCCAACTATGGCTACACCTTC
>15|.|.|TRBJ2-5|TRBV16
CASSQWSTGKETQYF
TGTGCCAGCAGCCAATGGTCTACAGGTAAAGAGACCCAGTACTTC
>15|.|.|TRBJ2-1|TRBV4-3
CASSQAAGSYNEQFF
TGCGCCAGCAGCCAAGCGGCAGGGAGTTACAATGAGCAGTTCTTC
>16|TRBD1|.|TRBJ1-1|TRBV4-3
CASSRGSGQGARGAFF
TGCGCCAGCAGTCGGGGTTCGGGACAGGGGGCTCGAGGGGCTTTCTTT
>15|TRBD2|once|TRBJ2-3|TRBV13
CASSLASGVTNTQYF
TGTGCCAGCAGCTTAGCTAGCGGGGTTACTAATACGCAGTATTTT
>14|TRBD2|.|TRBJ2-7|TRBV5-1
CASSLSGTSFEQYF
TGCGCCAGCAGCTTGTCTGGGACTAGTTTCGAGCAGTACTTC
>14|TRBD2|.|TRBJ2-7|TRBV7-2
CASSTTSGSYEQYF
TGTGCCAGCAGTACGACTAGCGGCTCCTACGAGCAGTACTTC
>15|.|once|TRBJ1-4|TRBV28
CASGRSGATNEKLFF
TGTGCCAGCGGTAGATCAGGGGCGACTAATGAAAAACTGTTTTTT
>16|TRBD1|.|TRBJ1-1|TRBV28
CASSSPYRGLYTEAFF
TGTGCCAGCAGTTCGCCATACAGGGGGCTGTACACTGAAGCTTTCTTT
>13|.|.|TRBJ2-1|TRBV7-3
CASSLFGLNEQFF
TGTGCCAGCAGCCTATTCGGGCTCAATGAGCAGTTCTTC
>13|.|.|TRBJ2-1|TRBV4-2
CASSQGHEDEQFF
TGTGCCAGCAGCCAGGGCCATGAGGATGAGCAGTTCTTC
>15|TRBD1|.|TRBJ1-1|TRBV6-5
CASSYEDRANTEAFF
TGTGCCAGCAGTTACGAGGACAGGGCGAACACTGAAGCTTTCTTT
>15|.|few|TRBJ2-4|TRBV5-6
CASSAAVGAKNIQYF
TGTGCCAGCAGCGCAGCCGTGGGAGCCAAAAACATTCAGTACTTC
>15|.|.|TRBJ2-7|TRBV15
CATSRDRIPSHEQYF
TGTGCCACCAGCAGAGATCGAATCCCCTCCCACGAGCAGTACTTC
>16|.|.|TRBJ1-2|TRBV6-1
CASSEPRQGRGYGYTF
TGTGCCAGCAGTGAACCCCGGCAGGGACGAGGATATGGCTACACCTTC
>15|.|once|TRBJ1-1|TRBV6-2/TRBV6-3
CASSYGHHRYTEAFF
TGTGCCAGCAGTTACGGACACCACAGATACACTGAAGCTTTCTTT
>16|.|.|TRBJ2-5|TRBV24-1
CATSESTGGRKETQYF
TGTGCCACCAGTGAAAGTACCGGGGGGCGCAAAGAGACCCAGTACTTC
>15|.|.|TRBJ1-4|TRBV7-2
CASSRTAGNNEKLFF
TGTGCCAGCAGCCGCACGGCCGGGAATAATGAAAAACTGTTTTTT
>15|TRBD1|.|TRBJ1-2|TRBV24-1
CATSEGGTGVQGYTF
TGTGCCACCAGTGAAGGAGGAACAGGGGTTCAGGGCTACACCTTC
>15|TRBD1|.|TRBJ1-2|TRBV28
CASRAGGQGNYGYTF
TGTGCCAGCAGGGCAGGGGGACAGGGGAACTATGGCTACACCTTC
>14|.|.|TRBJ2-7|TRBV14
CASSRAGSFYEQYF
TGTGCCAGCAGTCGGGCAGGCAGCTTCTACGAGCAGTACTTC
>19|.|once|TRBJ2-1|TRBV7-5
CVRSLPPINAGGTYNEQFF
TGTGTCAGAAGCCTCCCACCGATTAATGCAGGGGGTACCTACAATGAGCAGTTCTTC
>16|TRBD2|.|TRBJ2-5|TRBV6-2/TRBV6-3
CASSYSLAGVGETQYF
TGTGCCAGCAGTTACTCTCTAGCGGGAGTCGGGGAGACCCAGTACTTC
>16|TRBD1|.|TRBJ2-7|TRBV7-4
CASSIKSGQDPYEQYF
TGTGCCAGCAGCATCAAGTCGGGACAGGACCCCTACGAGCAGTACTTC
>16|TRBD2|.|TRBJ2-1|TRBV6-6
CASSRIGGAVIDEQFF
TGTGCCAGCAGTCGGATCGGGGGGGCGGTTATCGATGAGCAGTTCTTC
>18|TRBD1|.|TRBJ1-6|TRBV3-1/TRBV3-2
CASSPPPRTGDRHSPLHF
TGTGCCAGCAGCCCGCCCCCCCGGACAGGGGATCGACATTCACCCCTCCACTTT
>16|TRBD1|.|TRBJ1-2|TRBV7-2
CASSLFMAGTDYGYTF
TGTGCCAGCAGCTTATTTATGGCGGGGACAGACTATGGCTACACCTTC
>15|.|.|TRBJ2-1|TRBV10-1
CASSAPGRGRLEQFF
TGCGCCAGCAGTGCTCCGGGACGGGGGCGTCTTGAGCAGTTCTTC
>13|.|.|TRBJ2-7|TRBV28
CASSLRGRNEQYF
TGTGCCAGCAGTTTGCGGGGGCGGAACGAGCAGTACTTC
>11|.|.|TRBJ1-1|TRBV20-1
CSAREPTEAFF
TGCAGTGCTAGAGAACCCACTGAAGCTTTCTTT
>16|TRBD2|.|TRBJ2-1|TRBV7-6
CASSLAAGGPANEQFF
TGTGCCAGCAGCTTAGCCGCGGGAGGTCCCGCGAATGAGCAGTTCTTC
>15|.|.|TRBJ2-1|TRBV28
CASSLRGNAYNEQFF
TGTGCCAGCAGTTTACGGGGGAACGCCTACAATGAGCAGTTCTTC
>15|.|.|TRBJ2-7|TRBV4-1
CASSPGNGPTYEQYF
TGCGCCAGCAGCCCAGGGAACGGACCCACCTACGAGCAGTACTTC
>16|.|.|TRBJ2-1|TRBV7-9
CASSLEGGTTYNEQFF
TGTGCCAGCAGCTTAGAGGGCGGGACGACCTACAATGAGCAGTTCTTC
>15|TRBD1|.|TRBJ1-2|TRBV5-1
CASSLGTGGGRGYTF
TGCGCCAGCAGCTTGGGGACAGGGGGCGGTCGCGGCTACACCTTC
>14|TRBD2|.|TRBJ2-7|TRBV2
CASNIAGGPYEQYF
TGTGCCAGTAATATAGCGGGAGGGCCCTACGAGCAGTACTTC
>15|.|many|TRBJ1-2|TRBV5-4
CASSGKDRPTYGYTF
TGTGCCAGCAGCGGAAAAGATAGGCCTACCTATGGCTACACCTTC
>12|.|.|TRBJ2-1|TRBV28
CASSSLHGEQFF
TGTGCCAGCAGTTCTCTTCATGGTGAGCAGTTCTTC
>13|.|.|TRBJ2-5|TRBV30
CAWSGGIGETQYF
TGTGCCTGGAGTGGCGGGATTGGAGAGACCCAGTACTTC
>14|.|.|TRBJ2-1|TRBV11-3
CASSLAAGYNEQFF
TGTGCCAGCAGCTTGGCTGCCGGTTACAATGAGCAGTTCTTC
>14|TRBD1|.|TRBJ1-2|TRBV15
CATSRGQGIGGYTF
TGTGCCACCAGCAGAGGACAGGGGATAGGCGGCTACACCTTC
>15|TRBD2|.|TRBJ2-1|TRBV19
CASSIDSGNYNEQFF
TGTGCCAGTAGTATCGATAGCGGGAACTACAATGAGCAGTTCTTC
>11|.|few|TRBJ1-1|TRBV27
CASSLGTEAFF
TGTGCCAGCAGTTTGGGAACTGAAGCTTTCTTT
>13|TRBD2|.|TRBJ2-2|TRBV7-9
CASTLGLAAWVFF
TGTGCCAGCACCCTGGGACTAGCAGCGTGGGTGTTTTTT
>13|.|.|TRBJ2-1|TRBV27
CASSFRTPNEQFF
TGTGCCAGCAGTTTCAGGACTCCCAATGAGCAGTTCTTC
>16|TRBD2|.|TRBJ2-2|TRBV5-5
CASSLWTSGTAGELFF
TGTGCCAGCAGCCTTTGGACTAGCGGGACGGCCGGGGAGCTGTTTTTT
>14|.|.|TRBJ1-6|TRBV27
CASRRGLYDSPLHF
TGTGCCAGCAGGAGGGGACTTTATGATTCACCCCTCCACTTT
>14|TRBD2|.|TRBJ2-3|TRBV3-1/TRBV3-2
CASFQAGRTDTQYF
TGTGCCAGCTTCCAAGCGGGGCGCACAGATACGCAGTATTTT
>14|.|.|TRBJ2-7|TRBV18
CASSPGGPAYEQYF
TGTGCCAGCTCACCAGGAGGGCCAGCGTACGAGCAGTACTTC
>17|TRBD2|.|TRBJ2-7|TRBV7-8
CASSLAPTAGVPYEQYF
TGTGCCAGCAGCTTAGCCCCGACCGCGGGAGTACCCTACGAGCAGTACTTC
>16|TRBD1|.|TRBJ1-4|TRBV28
CASSPGGQGGEEKLFF
TGTGCCAGCAGTCCCGGGGGACAGGGGGGTGAGGAAAAACTGTTTTTT
>16|.|.|TRBJ2-1|TRBV6-6
CASSPLVGSGRNEQFF
TGTGCCAGCAGCCCCCTCGTAGGGAGCGGGCGAAATGAGCAGTTCTTC
>15|.|few|TRBJ1-3|TRBV9
CASSVGGFSGNTIYF
TGTGCCAGCAGCGTAGGAGGGTTCTCTGGAAACACCATATATTTT